What follows are 24 T cell receptor beta chains derived from one specimen sequenced in a study of CD8 T cells in Susac syndrome (dated by TCRdb to about 2019). To prepare the library, the immunoSEQ multiplex PCR assay was applied. RNA was extracted using the RNeasy kit, and about 0.5 to 1 ug of the RNA was reverse transcribed with random hexamers. TCRdb trimmed the raw reads at Q25, called clones with MiXCR and kept productive beta chains. A single entry per CDR3 protein holds the most common genes and DNA from its merged rows. For this sample there are over 140,000 distinct CDR3 sequences; roughly 94% appear just once. 0.14% of the sample is in the top ten clones. Sequenced sample: CD4+ T cells from PBMCs. The receptor set was obtained from a human donor with Susac syndrome.

V usage is TRBV3-1 and J usage is TRBJ2-2; no definite D call. V was trimmed by 5 bases and J by 6 bases, leaving 7 bases between them. The CDR3 is 12 residues long. CDR1 is LGHDT, CDR2 YNNKEL, per germline (reference sequence). The CDR3 reads CASSSGSGELFF. The CDR3 region has the DNA TGTGCCAGCAGCTCCGGGTCCGGGGAGCTGTTTTTT.

The CDR3 is CASSPGGSGEHGELFF. CDR3 nucleotide sequence: TGTGCCAGCAGCCCAGGTGGTAGCGGGGAGCACGGGGAGCTGTTTTTT. The chain carries TRBV7-2 and TRBJ2-2; 8 bases map to TRBD2. CDR3 length equals 16 residues. From germline, CDR1 is SGHTA and CDR2 FQGNSA. The junction had 12 bases not matched to a gene; V was cut back by 5 bases and J by 7 bases.

On this clonotype: At one end the junction does not follow the germline gene, possibly because of a read error. The J gene is TRBJ2-1, the V gene TRBV15; D not certain. Per the germline V gene, CDR1 is LNHNV and CDR2 is YYDKDF (reference sequence). The CDR3 sequence is 17 residues long. The CDR3 nucleotides are TGTGCCACCAGCAGAGGCACGTCTGGCATCTCCGACAATGAGCAGTTCTTC. Translating gives CATSRGTSGISDNEQFF.

V and J are TRBV9 and TRBJ2-5; tentative D call: TRBD1 (5 bases). With 3 bases removed from V and 2 bases from J, the gap between germline ends came to 8 bases. The CDR3 contains 13 residues. CDR1 and CDR2 from the germline V gene are SGDLS and YYNGEE. CDR3 DNA: TGTGCCAGCAGCGGGGGCGGTCAAGAGACCCAGTACTTC. Translation: CASSGGGQETQYF.

This chain uses TRBV30 with TRBJ1-1; D remains unclear. V dropped 5 bases and J dropped 3 bases, with 16 bases sitting between them. CDR1 is GTSNPN and CDR2 is SVGIG in the germline V gene (reference sequence). This CDR3 has 14 amino acids. The CDR3: CAWEELWPDTEAFF. For the CDR3, the DNA is TGTGCCTGGGAGGAGTTATGGCCGGACACTGAAGCTTTCTTT.

This chain links TRBV24-1 with TRBJ2-1; 9 nucleotides agree with TRBD1. CDR3 length equals 14 residues. Germline V CDR1 and CDR2: KGHDR, SFDVKD. After removal of 7 bases from V and 6 bases from J, the junction contained 6 bases not matched to a gene. CDR3 nucleotide sequence: TGTGCCACCAGAAACCCGGGACAGGGCAATGAGCAGTTCTTC. Residues: CATRNPGQGNEQFF.

The chain couples TRBV18 to TRBJ2-1, with D possibly being TRBD2 (5 bases). Between the trimmed V and J ends, which lost 3 bases and 4 bases, there was a span of 13 bases. CDR1 is KGHSH and CDR2 is LQKENI in the germline V gene. The CDR3 loop spans 15 amino acids. The CDR3 region has the DNA TGTGCCAGCTCACCGGGAGACTCCAATTACAATGAGCAGTTCTTC. Its protein is CASSPGDSNYNEQFF.

CDR3 DNA: TGTGCCAGCACGGAATTTTCTAACTATGGCTACACCTTC. This sequence encodes CASTEFSNYGYTF. The genes are TRBV27 and TRBJ1-2; D gene ambiguous. This CDR3 has 13 residues. V lost 7 bases, J lost 0 bases, and 9 bases lay in between. Germline V gene lookup returns CDR1 MNHEY and CDR2 SMNVEV (reference sequence).

The chain carries TRBV20-1 and TRBJ2-1; D remains unclear. The CDR3 extends over 14 amino acids. The germline V gene encodes CDR1 DFQATT and CDR2 SNEGSKA (reference sequence). The V end was cut by 3 bases, the J end by 0 bases, with 9 bases between. The CDR3 DNA reads TGCAGTGCTAGTTGGAGCCTCTCCTACAATGAGCAGTTCTTC. This codes for CSASWSLSYNEQFF.

This clonotype was counted a few times. V and J are TRBV29-1 and TRBJ2-7, with TRBD2 matching 12 bases. CDR1 and CDR2 (germline): SQVTM, ANQGSEA. CDR3 length: 12 residues. Unmatched junction bases numbered 5, after V lost 7 bases and J lost 7 bases. DNA for the CDR3: TGCAGCGCCAGACTAGCGGGAGATGAGCAGTACTTC. Protein sequence: CSARLAGDEQYF.

CDR3 sequence: CASSQVWGGLPLGYNEQFF. The DNA for the CDR3 is TGTGCCAGCAGCCAAGTATGGGGGGGCCTACCTCTCGGGTACAATGAGCAGTTCTTC. The chain employs TRBV3-1 and TRBJ2-1, with D possibly TRBD2 on 7 matching bases. Germline values: CDR1 LGHDT, CDR2 YNNKEL (reference sequence). V shed 1 base and J shed 4 bases, with 23 bases lying between them. This CDR3 is 19 amino acids long.

This clonotype was picked up a small number of times. The chain carries TRBV27 and TRBJ1-2, with TRBD1 matching 9 bases. This CDR3 contains 14 residues. Germline loops: CDR1 MNHEY, CDR2 SMNVEV (reference sequence). The trim removed 3 bases at V and 7 bases at J, leaving 6 bases unmatched. The CDR3: CASSFGDRVGGYTF. CDR3 nucleotide sequence: TGTGCCAGCAGTTTTGGGGACAGGGTTGGTGGCTACACCTTC.

The chain joins TRBV11-2 to TRBJ2-5, with a tentative D call TRBD1 (6 bases). Germline CDR1 reads SGHAT; CDR2 reads FQNNGV. Trimming shortened V by 5 bases and J by 4 bases, and 11 bases separated the two germline ends. The CDR3 runs 13 residues. The CDR3 protein is CASSTTGLETQYF. The CDR3 DNA is TGTGCCAGCAGCACCACAGGGCTAGAGACCCAGTACTTC.

The chain uses TRBV23-1 and TRBJ2-7, with 7 bases that match TRBD1. TRBV23-1 is given ORF status, its function remaining uncertain. J gave up 1 base and V 11 bases, and 11 bases lay outside the gene matches. The CDR3 sequence is 14 residues long. This chain's CDR3 is CASTHRGQSYEQYF. The CDR3 nucleotides are TGCGCCTCAACCCACCGGGGACAGTCCTACGAGCAGTACTTC.

The V gene is TRBV5-4, the J gene TRBJ2-5; 10 bases map to TRBD2. This CDR3 has 16 amino acids. The V and J ends lost 4 bases and 5 bases, in that order; junction bases with no gene match: 11. Germline V gene data show CDR1 as SGHNT and CDR2 as YYREEE (reference sequence). This CDR3 is CASSRPSGRDRETQYF. In DNA, the CDR3 is TGTGCCAGCAGCCGTCCTAGCGGGAGAGATCGGGAGACCCAGTACTTC.

This chain uses TRBV20-1 with TRBJ1-2, with 10 bases aligning to TRBD1. The CDR3 sequence is 14 residues long. CDR1 and CDR2 from the germline V gene are DFQATT and SNEGSKA (reference sequence). Trimming at V came to 1 base and at J to 8 bases, leaving 7 bases not matched to a gene. The CDR3 bases are TGCAGTGCTAGAGGGGACAGGGGAATGTGGGGCTACACCTTC. Its translation: CSARGDRGMWGYTF.

The sample holds a few counts of this clonotype. V gene TRBV7-3 combines with J gene TRBJ2-1; tentative D call: TRBD1 (5 bases). Trimming stripped 2 bases from V and 4 bases from J, with 12 bases between. Germline assignment: CDR1 SGHTA and CDR2 FQGTGA. CDR3 length: 15 amino acids. The CDR3 region has the DNA TGTGCCAGCAGCTTACAGGCAGGGTCATACAATGAGCAGTTCTTC. This gives the protein CASSLQAGSYNEQFF.

This chain uses TRBV3-1 with TRBJ1-4, with D possibly being TRBD1 (6 bases). V dropped 6 bases and J dropped 7 bases, with 21 bases sitting between them. The CDR3 is 16 residues long. Germline V gene data show CDR1 as LGHDT and CDR2 as YNNKEL (reference sequence). Here the CDR3 reads CASSIRYRAGGEKLFF. DNA for the CDR3: TGTGCCAGCAGTATACGTTACAGGGCCGGCGGTGAAAAACTGTTTTTT. Using reference TRBV3-1 and TRBJ1-4 for the parts outside the CDR3, the full variable domain is DTAVSQTPKYLVTQMGNDKSIKCEQNLGHDTMYWYKQDSKKFLKIMFSYNNKELIINETVPNRFSPKSPDKAHLNLHINSLELGDSAVYFCASSIRYRAGGEKLFFGSGTQLSVL.

This chain links TRBV5-4 with TRBJ1-2; unclear D gene. Trimming cost V 1 base and J 3 bases, with 13 bases left between them. Germline CDR1 is SGHNT and CDR2 is YYREEE (reference sequence). CDR3 size: 15 residues. In nucleotides, the CDR3 is TGTGCCAGCAGCTTGTCCCGACCAGCAGACTATGGCTACACCTTC. Its translation: CASSLSRPADYGYTF.

The CDR3, as DNA: TGCGCCAGCAGCCAAGATGGGACTAGCGGACGGCGACAGAGCACAGATACGCAGTATTTT. This translates into CASSQDGTSGRRQSTDTQYF. The V and J genes are TRBV4-1 and TRBJ2-3; TRBD2 aligns across 11 bases. Germline V gene sequence: CDR1 MGHRA, CDR2 YSYEKL. The CDR3 sequence is 20 residues long. After removal of 0 bases from V and 0 bases from J, the junction contained 11 bases not matched to a gene.

The chain joins TRBV4-1 to TRBJ2-2, with TRBD1 identical over 9 bases. CDR1 and CDR2 (germline): MGHRA, YSYEKL. The junction had 5 bases not matched to a gene; V was cut back by 3 bases and J by 6 bases. The CDR3 loop spans 15 amino acids. The CDR3 is CASSQGDRDAGELFF. CDR3 bases: TGCGCCAGCAGCCAGGGGGACAGGGACGCCGGGGAGCTGTTTTTT.

This clonotype was detected once. J is TRBJ2-3 and V is TRBV7-8; D is possibly TRBD1 (5 bases). The CDR3 has 14 amino acids. The V and J ends lost 5 bases and 2 bases respectively, with 11 bases between them. The V gene's germline CDR1 is SGHVS and CDR2 FQNEAQ. CDR3 residues: CASSAMGHTDTQYF. CDR3 sequence (DNA): TGTGCCAGCAGCGCCATGGGGCACACAGATACGCAGTATTTT.

The rearrangement joins TRBV5-1 to TRBJ2-1, with 7 bases lining up with TRBD2. V lost 1 base, J lost 9 bases, and 1 base stayed unmatched. Germline V CDR1 and CDR2: SGHRS, YFSETQ. There are 12 residues in the CDR3. The CDR3 DNA reads as TGCGCCAGCAGCTTGTGGGAGGGTGAGCAGTTCTTC. Protein sequence: CASSLWEGEQFF.

The chain uses TRBV5-1 and TRBJ2-3; the match to TRBD2 covers 9 bases. CDR1 is SGHRS, CDR2 YFSETQ, per germline. The CDR3 runs to 17 residues. The trim removed 4 bases at V and 2 bases at J, leaving 11 bases unmatched. This CDR3 is CASSPGGIAGVTDTQYF. Written as DNA, the CDR3 is TGCGCCAGCAGCCCGGGGGGAATAGCGGGGGTCACAGATACGCAGTATTTT.